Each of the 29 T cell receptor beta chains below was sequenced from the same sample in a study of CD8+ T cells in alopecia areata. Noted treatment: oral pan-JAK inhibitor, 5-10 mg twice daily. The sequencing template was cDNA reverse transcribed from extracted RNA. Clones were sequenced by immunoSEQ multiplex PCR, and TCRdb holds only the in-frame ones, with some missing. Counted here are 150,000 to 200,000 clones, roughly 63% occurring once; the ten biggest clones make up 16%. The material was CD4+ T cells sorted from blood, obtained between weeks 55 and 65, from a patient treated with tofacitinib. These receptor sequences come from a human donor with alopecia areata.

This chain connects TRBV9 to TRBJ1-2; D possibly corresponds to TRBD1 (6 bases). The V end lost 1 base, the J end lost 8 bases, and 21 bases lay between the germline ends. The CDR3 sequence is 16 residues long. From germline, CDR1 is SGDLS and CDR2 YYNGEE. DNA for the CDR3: TGTGCCAGCAGCGTACAATCGGGGGGGCGCGTCGGAGGCTACACCTTC. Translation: CASSVQSGGRVGGYTF.

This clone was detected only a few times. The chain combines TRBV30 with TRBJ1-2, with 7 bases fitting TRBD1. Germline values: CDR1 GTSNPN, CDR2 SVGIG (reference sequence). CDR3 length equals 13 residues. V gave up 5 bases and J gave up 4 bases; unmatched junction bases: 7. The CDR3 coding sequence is TGTGCCTGGCACCAGGGGGTGGGCTATGGCTACACCTTC. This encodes CAWHQGVGYGYTF.

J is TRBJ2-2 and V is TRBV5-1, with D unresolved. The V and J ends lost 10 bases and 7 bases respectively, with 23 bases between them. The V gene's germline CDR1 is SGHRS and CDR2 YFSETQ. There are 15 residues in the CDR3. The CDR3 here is CASRGTTHLGGELFF. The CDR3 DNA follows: TGCGCCTCCCGAGGAACGACCCACCTGGGCGGGGAGCTGTTTTTT.

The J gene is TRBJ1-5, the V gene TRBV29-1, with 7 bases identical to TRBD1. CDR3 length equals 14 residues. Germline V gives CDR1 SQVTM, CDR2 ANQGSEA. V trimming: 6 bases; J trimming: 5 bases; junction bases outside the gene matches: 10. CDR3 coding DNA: TGCAGCGTCCGCCTGACAGGGACAGATCAGCCCCAGCATTTT. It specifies CSVRLTGTDQPQHF.

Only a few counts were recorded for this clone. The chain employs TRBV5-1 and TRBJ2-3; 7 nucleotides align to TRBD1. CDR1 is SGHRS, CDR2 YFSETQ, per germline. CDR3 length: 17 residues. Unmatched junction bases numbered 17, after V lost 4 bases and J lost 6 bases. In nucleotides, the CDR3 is TGCGCCAGCAGCCCGGACCAGAGGACAGGCCGGACGGATACGCAGTATTTT. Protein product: CASSPDQRTGRTDTQYF.

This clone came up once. In DNA, the CDR3 is TGTGCCACCAGCGGACTAGCCCGAGAGACCCAGTACTTC. Encoded protein: CATSGLARETQYF. This chain joins TRBV27 and TRBJ2-5; 8 bases are a match to TRBD2. V lost 10 bases to trimming and J lost 4 bases; unmatched junction nucleotides: 8. Germline V gene lookup returns CDR1 MNHEY and CDR2 SMNVEV (reference sequence). The length of the CDR3 is 13 residues.

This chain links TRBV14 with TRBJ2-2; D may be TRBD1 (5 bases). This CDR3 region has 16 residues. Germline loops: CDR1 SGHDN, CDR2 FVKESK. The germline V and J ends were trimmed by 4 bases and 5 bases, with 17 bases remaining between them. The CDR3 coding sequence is TGTGCCAGCAGCCGTAGGACACCCAGTGATACCGGGGAGCTGTTTTTT. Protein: CASSRRTPSDTGELFF.

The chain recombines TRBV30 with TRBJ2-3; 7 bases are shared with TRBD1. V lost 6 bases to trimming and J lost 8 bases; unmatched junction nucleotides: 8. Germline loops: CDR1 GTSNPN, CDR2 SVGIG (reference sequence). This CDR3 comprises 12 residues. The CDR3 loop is CACNTPGGTQYF. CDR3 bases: TGTGCCTGTAACACCCCAGGGGGTACGCAGTATTTT. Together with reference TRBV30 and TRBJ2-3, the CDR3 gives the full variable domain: SQTIHQWPATLVQPVGSPLSLECTVEGTSNPNLYWYRQAAGRGLQLLFYSVGIGQISSEVPQNLSASRPQDRQFILSSKKLLLSDSGFYLCACNTPGGTQYFGPGTRLTVL.

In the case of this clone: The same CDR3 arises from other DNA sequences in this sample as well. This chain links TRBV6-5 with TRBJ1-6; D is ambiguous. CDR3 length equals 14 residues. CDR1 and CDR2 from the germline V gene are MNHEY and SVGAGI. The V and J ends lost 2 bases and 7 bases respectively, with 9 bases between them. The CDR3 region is CASSYGLGNSPLHF. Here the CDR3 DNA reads TGTGCCAGCAGTTACGGGTTGGGGAATTCACCCCTCCACTTT.

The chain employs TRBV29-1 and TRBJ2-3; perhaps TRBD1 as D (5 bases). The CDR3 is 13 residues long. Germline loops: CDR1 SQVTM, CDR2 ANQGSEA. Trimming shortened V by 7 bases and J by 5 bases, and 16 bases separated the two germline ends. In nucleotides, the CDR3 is TGCAGCGCAGGGTTAATTTTAGGAGATACGCAGTATTTT. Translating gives CSAGLILGDTQYF.

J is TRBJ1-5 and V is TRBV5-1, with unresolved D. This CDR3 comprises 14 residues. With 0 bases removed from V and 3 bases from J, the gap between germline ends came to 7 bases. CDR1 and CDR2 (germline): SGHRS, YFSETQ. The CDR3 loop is CASSLEGINQPQHF. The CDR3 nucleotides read TGCGCCAGCAGCTTGGAGGGCATCAATCAGCCCCAGCATTTT. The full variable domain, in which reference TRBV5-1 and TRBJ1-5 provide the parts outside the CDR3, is KAGVTQTPRYLIKTRGQQVTLSCSPISGHRSVSWYQQTPGQGLQFLFEYFSETQRNKGNFPGRFSGRQFSNSRSEMNVSTLELGDSALYLCASSLEGINQPQHFGDGTRLSIL.

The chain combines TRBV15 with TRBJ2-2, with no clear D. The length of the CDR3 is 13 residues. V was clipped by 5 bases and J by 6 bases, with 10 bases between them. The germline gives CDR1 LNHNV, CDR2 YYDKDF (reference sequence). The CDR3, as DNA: TGTGCCACCAGCTCGGGTGTCGCCGGGGAGCTGTTTTTT. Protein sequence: CATSSGVAGELFF.

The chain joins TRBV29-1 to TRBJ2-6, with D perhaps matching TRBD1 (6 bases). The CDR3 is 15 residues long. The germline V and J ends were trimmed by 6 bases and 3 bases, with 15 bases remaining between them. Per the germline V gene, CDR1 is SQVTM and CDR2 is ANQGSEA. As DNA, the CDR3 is TGCAGCGTGAACACAGGGATGGATGGGGCCAACGTCCTGACTTTC. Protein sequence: CSVNTGMDGANVLTF.

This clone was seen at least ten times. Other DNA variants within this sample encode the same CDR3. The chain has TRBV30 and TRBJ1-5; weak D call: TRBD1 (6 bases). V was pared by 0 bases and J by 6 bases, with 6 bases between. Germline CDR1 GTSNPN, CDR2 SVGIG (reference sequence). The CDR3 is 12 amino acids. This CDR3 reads CAWSVQGQPQHF. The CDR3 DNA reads TGTGCCTGGAGTGTACAGGGTCAGCCCCAGCATTTT.

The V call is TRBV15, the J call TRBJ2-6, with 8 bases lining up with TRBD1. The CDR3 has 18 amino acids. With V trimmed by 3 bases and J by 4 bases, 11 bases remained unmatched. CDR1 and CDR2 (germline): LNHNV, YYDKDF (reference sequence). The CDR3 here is CATSREPGGRHGANVLTF. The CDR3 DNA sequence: TGTGCCACCAGCAGGGAACCAGGGGGCAGGCACGGGGCCAACGTCCTGACTTTC.

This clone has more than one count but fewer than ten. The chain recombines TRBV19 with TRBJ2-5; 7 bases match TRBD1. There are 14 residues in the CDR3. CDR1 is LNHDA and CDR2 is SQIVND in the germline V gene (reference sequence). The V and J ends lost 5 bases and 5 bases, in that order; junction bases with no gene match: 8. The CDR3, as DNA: TGTGCCAGTAGTCGCGACAGGGTCGGGGAGACCCAGTACTTC. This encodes CASSRDRVGETQYF.

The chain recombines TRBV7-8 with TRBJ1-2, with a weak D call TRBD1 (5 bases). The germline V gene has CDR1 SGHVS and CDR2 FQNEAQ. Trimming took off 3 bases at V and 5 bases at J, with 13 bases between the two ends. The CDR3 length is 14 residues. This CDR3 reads CASSFGTSRYGYTF. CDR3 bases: TGTGCCAGCAGCTTCGGGACCTCTAGATATGGCTACACCTTC.

The CDR3 loop is CASGMDRLNTEAFF. In nucleotides, the CDR3 is TGTGCCAGCGGCATGGACAGGTTGAACACTGAAGCTTTCTTT. This rearrangement joins TRBV11-2 to TRBJ1-1, with TRBD1 matching over 7 bases. V was clipped by 8 bases and J by 0 bases; unmatched bases: 6. This CDR3 has 14 residues. CDR1 is SGHAT and CDR2 is FQNNGV in the germline V gene. The whole variable domain, filled in from reference TRBV11-2 and TRBJ1-1, reads EAGVAQSPRYKIIEKRQSVAFWCNPISGHATLYWYQQILGQGPKLLIQFQNNGVVDDSQLPKDRFSAERLKGVDSTLKIQPAKLEDSAVYLCASGMDRLNTEAFFGQGTRLTVV.

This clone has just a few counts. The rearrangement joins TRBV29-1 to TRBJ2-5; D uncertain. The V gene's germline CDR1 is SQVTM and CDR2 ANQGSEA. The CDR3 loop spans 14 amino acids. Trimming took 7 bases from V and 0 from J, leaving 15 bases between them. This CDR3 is CSGSEGYHQETQYF. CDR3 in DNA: TGCAGCGGCTCCGAAGGGTACCACCAAGAGACCCAGTACTTC.

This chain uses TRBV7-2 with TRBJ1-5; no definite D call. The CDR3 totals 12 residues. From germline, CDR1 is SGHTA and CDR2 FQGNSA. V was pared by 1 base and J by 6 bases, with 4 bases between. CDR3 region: CASSLEFQPQHF. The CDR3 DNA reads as TGTGCCAGCAGCTTAGAATTTCAGCCCCAGCATTTT.

Written as DNA, the CDR3 is TGTGCCAGCAGCCGCGTCCGGGACAGTGGAAACACCATATATTTT. Protein sequence: CASSRVRDSGNTIYF. The chain links TRBV14 to TRBJ1-3, with 7 bases matching TRBD1. With 4 bases clipped from V and 3 bases from J, the junction kept 6 bases outside the gene matches. Germline CDR1 SGHDN, CDR2 FVKESK. This CDR3 contains 15 residues.

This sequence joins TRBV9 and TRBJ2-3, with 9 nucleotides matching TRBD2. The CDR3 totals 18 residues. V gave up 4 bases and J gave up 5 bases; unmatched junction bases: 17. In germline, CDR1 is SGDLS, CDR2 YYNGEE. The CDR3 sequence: CASSPRLAEHPMGDTQYF. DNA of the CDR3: TGTGCCAGCAGCCCGCGACTAGCGGAACACCCAATGGGAGATACGCAGTATTTT.

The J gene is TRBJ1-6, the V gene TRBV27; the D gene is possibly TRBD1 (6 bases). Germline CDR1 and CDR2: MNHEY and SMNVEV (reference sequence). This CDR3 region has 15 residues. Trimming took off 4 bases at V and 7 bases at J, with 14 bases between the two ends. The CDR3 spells CASSSAAGVNSPLHF. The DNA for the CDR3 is TGTGCCAGCAGTTCCGCCGCAGGGGTGAATTCACCCCTCCACTTT.

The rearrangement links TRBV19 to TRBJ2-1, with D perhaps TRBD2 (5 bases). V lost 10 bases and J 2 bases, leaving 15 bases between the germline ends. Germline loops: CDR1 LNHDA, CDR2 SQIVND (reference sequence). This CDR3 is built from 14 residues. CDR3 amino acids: CAISAGAPYNEQFF. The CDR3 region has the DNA TGTGCCATTTCGGCGGGCGCCCCCTACAATGAGCAGTTCTTC.

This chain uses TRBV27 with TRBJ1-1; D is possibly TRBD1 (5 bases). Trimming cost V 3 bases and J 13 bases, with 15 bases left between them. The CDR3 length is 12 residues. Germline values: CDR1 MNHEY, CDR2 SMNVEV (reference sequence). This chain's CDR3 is CASSFPGEGVFF. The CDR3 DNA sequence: TGTGCCAGCAGTTTTCCGGGGGAAGGGGTTTTCTTT.

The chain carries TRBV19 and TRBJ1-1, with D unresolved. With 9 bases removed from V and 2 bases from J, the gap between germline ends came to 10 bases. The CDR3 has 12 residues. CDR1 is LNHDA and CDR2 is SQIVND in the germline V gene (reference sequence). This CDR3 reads CASGNFNTEAFF. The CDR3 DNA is TGTGCCAGCGGAAATTTTAACACTGAAGCTTTCTTT. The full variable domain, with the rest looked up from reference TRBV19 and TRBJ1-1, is DGGITQSPKYLFRKEGQNVTLSCEQNLNHDAMYWYRQDPGQGLRLIYYSQIVNDFQKGDIAEGYSVSREKKESFPLTVTSAQKNPTAFYLCASGNFNTEAFFGQGTRLTVV.

The CDR3 sequence is CASSDWTGTNYGYTF. The CDR3 coding sequence is TGTGCCAGCAGTGACTGGACAGGAACGAACTATGGCTACACCTTC. The chain is built from TRBV2 and TRBJ1-2; 7 bases map to TRBD1. The V gene end was trimmed by 3 bases and the J gene end by 2 bases; junction bases not matched to a gene: 6. The CDR3 runs 15 residues. Germline V gene sequence: CDR1 SNHLY, CDR2 FYNNEI.

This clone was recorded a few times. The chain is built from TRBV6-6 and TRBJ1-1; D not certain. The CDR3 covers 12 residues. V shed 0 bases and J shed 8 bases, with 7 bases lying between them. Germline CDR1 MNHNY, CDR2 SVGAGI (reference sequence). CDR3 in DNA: TGTGCCAGCAGTTACTCCCAGCTAGAAGCTTTCTTT. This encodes CASSYSQLEAFF.

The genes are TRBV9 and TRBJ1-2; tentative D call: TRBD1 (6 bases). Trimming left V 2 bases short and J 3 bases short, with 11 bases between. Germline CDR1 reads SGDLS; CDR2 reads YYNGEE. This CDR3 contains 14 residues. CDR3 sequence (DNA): TGTGCCAGCAGCGTTAAGACAGGCGACTATGGCTACACCTTC. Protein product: CASSVKTGDYGYTF.